This T cell receptor (beta chain) came from a study of Ad26.COV2.S vaccination and SARS-CoV-2 variants (dated by TCRdb to the early 2020s). About the full investigation: Donors in the vaccine arm were drawn from COV1001, a phase I-IIa trial of Ad26.COV2.S in healthy adults that was multicentre, randomized, double-blind and placebo-controlled. Ad26.COV2.S was administered intramuscularly at 5 x 10^10 or 1 x 10^11 viral particles, either as a single shot or as two shots given 56 days apart. The specificity and breadth of SARS-CoV-2-reactive T cell receptors after Ad26.COV2.S vaccination were assessed by TCRbeta repertoire sequencing. The TCR-sequenced set comprised around 30 samples: approximately 19 Ad26.COV2.S vaccine recipients, 5 placebo recipients and 8 SARS-CoV-2 convalescent individuals. Trial participants were randomized into five groups of five: low-dose or high-dose Ad26.COV2.S given once or twice, or placebo on both occasions. Blinding of investigators to trial group allocation was maintained during experiments and outcome assessment.

V is cut back by 4 bases and J by 4 bases, with 8 bases in the junction unmatched. The cysteine opens and the phenylalanine closes a CDR3 of 15 amino acids. Only the CDR3 DNA stays, 45 bases, in frame from base 1. CDR1 and CDR2, looked up from the germline V gene (reference sequence), are LGHDT and YNNKEL. A word on this clone: Its antigen is not yet known. No base quality information exists; no much larger clone differs at one position.

The immunoSEQ Assay was the method used to sequence TCRbeta CDR3 regions. After extraction, genomic DNA underwent amplification by bias-controlled multiplex PCR, followed by high-throughput sequencing. Under the source paper's analysis protocol: To quantify the absolute abundance of every unique TCRbeta CDR3 region, sequences were collapsed and filtered. T cell fraction was estimated by normalizing TCRbeta template counts to usable DNA, with usable DNA measured through amplification of reference genes found in all nucleated cells. Repertoire TCRs were annotated as SARS-CoV-2-specific when V gene, CDR3 amino acid sequence and J gene were exactly matched to a known reactive TCR set. The reference SARS-CoV-2 TCR set came from MIRA and was filtered for enrichment in COVID-19-positive ImmuneCODE repertoires, removing public or cross-reactive TCRs. Based on the MIRA antigens, annotated TCRs were further analysed at the level of specific ORF or position within ORF. Breadth was defined as the number of annotated unique rearrangements divided by the total number of unique productive rearrangements, and depth was defined as the summed frequency of the annotated unique rearrangements. Group comparisons of TCR breadth used two-sided Wilcoxon rank-sum tests. TCRdb carries this immuneACCESS record with in-frame sequences only. Its versions omit some clonotypes, under half of them owing to an unresolved V gene in the studies checked, with the rest unexplained. V, J and clone size reflect that table, while D and trimming were determined from the DNA. The sample table lists about 500,000 clones, roughly nine tenths of them with a count of one. The top ten hold 1.7% of the sample.

The treatment or condition label corresponds to: 15 to 20 received Ad26.COV2.S at low or high dose, single or two shots; roughly 5 received placebo; per-sample allocation not given. Repertoires of vaccine and placebo recipients were sequenced from samples taken on day 63 after the first injection. Cohort 1b enrolled 25 adults aged 18-55 years at a single site in Boston, USA, between 29 July and 7 August 2020. Ad26.COV2.S consisted of a replication-incompetent adenovirus type 26 vector by which a prefusion-stabilized SARS-CoV-2 spike protein from the original Wuhan strain was expressed. What the work shows at the level of the full study, not this receptor alone: Substantial breadth of spike-specific CD8+ and CD4+ T cell responses was reported after vaccination. Non-spike TCR breadth was comparable between vaccine and placebo recipients, consistent with the vaccine containing only spike. The study was not powered to compare responses between vaccine doses or regimens. Higher spike-specific TCR breadth was observed in Ad26.COV2.S recipients than in placebo recipients (P = 0.0014). According to the authors, total T cell responses may have been underestimated by the TCR breadth and depth analyses.

The sequence is built from TRBV3-1 (or the pseudogene TRBV3-2) and TRBJ2-3; TRBD1 agrees with 7 junctional bases. This TCR was recovered from a person between 18 and 59 years old who received the Ad26.COV2.S COVID-19 vaccine or a placebo. The sample consisted of peripheral blood, taken in a trial of Ad26.COV2.S vaccine versus placebo. The base sequence is TGTGCCAGCAGCCGTTCAGGGGGATCAGCAGATACGCAGTATTTT. This codes for CASSRSGGSADTQYF.